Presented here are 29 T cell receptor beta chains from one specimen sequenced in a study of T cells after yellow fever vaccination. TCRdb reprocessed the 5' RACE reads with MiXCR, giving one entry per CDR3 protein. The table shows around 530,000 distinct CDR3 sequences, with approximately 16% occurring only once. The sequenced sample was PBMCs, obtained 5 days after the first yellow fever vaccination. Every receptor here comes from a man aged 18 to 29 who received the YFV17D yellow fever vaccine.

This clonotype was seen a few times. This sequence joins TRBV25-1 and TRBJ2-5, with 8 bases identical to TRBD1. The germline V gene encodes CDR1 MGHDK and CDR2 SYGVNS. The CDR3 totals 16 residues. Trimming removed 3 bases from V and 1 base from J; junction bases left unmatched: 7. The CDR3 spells CASSESPGQAQETQYF. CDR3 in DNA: TGTGCCAGCAGTGAGAGTCCGGGACAGGCCCAAGAGACCCAGTACTTC.

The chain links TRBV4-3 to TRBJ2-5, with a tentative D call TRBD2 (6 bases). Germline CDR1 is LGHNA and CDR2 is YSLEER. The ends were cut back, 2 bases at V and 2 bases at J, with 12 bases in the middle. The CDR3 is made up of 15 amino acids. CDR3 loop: CASSQLPGVQETQYF. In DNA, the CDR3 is TGCGCCAGCAGCCAACTGCCGGGAGTTCAAGAGACCCAGTACTTC.

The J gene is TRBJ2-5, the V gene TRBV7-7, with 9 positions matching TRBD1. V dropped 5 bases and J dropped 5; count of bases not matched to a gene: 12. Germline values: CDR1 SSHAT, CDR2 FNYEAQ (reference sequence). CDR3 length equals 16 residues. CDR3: CASSKEPGTGRETQYF. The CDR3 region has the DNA TGTGCCAGCAGCAAAGAACCCGGGACAGGGAGGGAGACCCAGTACTTC.

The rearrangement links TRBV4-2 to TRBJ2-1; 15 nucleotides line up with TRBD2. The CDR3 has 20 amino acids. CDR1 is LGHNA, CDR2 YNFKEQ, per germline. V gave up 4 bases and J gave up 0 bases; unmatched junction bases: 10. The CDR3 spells CASSRTSGGGAATSYNEQFF. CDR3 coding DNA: TGTGCCAGCAGCCGGACTAGCGGGGGGGGCGCTGCAACCTCCTACAATGAGCAGTTCTTC.

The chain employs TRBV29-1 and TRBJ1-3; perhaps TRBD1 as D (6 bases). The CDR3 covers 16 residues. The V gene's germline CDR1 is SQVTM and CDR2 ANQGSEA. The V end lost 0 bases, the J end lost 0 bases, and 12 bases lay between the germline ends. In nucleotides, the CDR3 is TGCAGCGTTGAAGATTGGGGGCAGGACTCTGGAAACACCATATATTTT. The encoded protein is CSVEDWGQDSGNTIYF.

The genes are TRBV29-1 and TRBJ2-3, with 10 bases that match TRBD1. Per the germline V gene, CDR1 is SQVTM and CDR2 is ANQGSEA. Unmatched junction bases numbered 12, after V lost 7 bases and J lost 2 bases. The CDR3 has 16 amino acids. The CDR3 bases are TGCAGCGGAACTTGGACAGGGGGAGATTACACAGATACGCAGTATTTT. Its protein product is CSGTWTGGDYTDTQYF.

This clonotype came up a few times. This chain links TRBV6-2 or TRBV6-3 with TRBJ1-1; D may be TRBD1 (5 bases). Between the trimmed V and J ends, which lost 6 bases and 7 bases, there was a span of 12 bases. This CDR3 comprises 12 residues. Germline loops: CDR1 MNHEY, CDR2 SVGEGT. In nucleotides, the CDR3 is TGTGCCAGCAGCGACAGAGGTTATGAAGCTTTCTTT. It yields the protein CASSDRGYEAFF.

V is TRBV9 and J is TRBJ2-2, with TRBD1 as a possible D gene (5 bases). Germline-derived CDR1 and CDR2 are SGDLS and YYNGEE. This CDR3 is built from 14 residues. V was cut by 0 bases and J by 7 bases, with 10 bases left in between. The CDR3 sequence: CASSVDGAGGELFF. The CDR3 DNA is TGTGCCAGCAGCGTAGATGGGGCCGGCGGGGAGCTGTTTTTT.

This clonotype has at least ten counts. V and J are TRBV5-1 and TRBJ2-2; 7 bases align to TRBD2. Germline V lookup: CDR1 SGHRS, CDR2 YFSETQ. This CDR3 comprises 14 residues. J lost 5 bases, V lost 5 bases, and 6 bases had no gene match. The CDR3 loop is CASSRGESTGELFF. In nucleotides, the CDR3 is TGCGCCAGCAGTCGGGGGGAATCGACCGGGGAGCTGTTTTTT.

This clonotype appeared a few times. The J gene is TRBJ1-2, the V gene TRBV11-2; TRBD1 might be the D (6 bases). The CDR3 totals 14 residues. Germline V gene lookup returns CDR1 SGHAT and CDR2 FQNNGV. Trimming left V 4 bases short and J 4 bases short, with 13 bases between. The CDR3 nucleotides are TGTGCCAGCAGCTATGACAGGCGGGGCTATGGCTACACCTTC. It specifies CASSYDRRGYGYTF.

CDR3 coding DNA: TGTGCCATCAGTTTGGGCGGCTTGACTGAGCAGTTCTTC. It translates to CAISLGGLTEQFF. The rearrangement uses TRBV10-3 and TRBJ2-1; no reliable D call. Germline CDR1 is ENHRY and CDR2 is SYGVKD. Trimming pared 5 bases from V and 9 bases from J, leaving 14 bases between. The CDR3 spans 13 residues.

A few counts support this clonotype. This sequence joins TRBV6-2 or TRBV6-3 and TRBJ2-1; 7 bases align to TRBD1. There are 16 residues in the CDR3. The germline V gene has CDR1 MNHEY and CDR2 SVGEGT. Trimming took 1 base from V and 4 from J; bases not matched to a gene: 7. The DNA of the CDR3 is TGTGCCAGCAGTTACTATCGGGACAGATCTTACAATGAGCAGTTCTTC. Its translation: CASSYYRDRSYNEQFF.

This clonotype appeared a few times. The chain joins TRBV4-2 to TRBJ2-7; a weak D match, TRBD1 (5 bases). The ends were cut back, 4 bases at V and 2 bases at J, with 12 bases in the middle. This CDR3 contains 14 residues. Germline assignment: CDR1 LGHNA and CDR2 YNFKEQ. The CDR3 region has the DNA TGTGCCAGCAGCCCAGAAGGGGTACCCTACGAGCAGTACTTC. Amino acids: CASSPEGVPYEQYF.

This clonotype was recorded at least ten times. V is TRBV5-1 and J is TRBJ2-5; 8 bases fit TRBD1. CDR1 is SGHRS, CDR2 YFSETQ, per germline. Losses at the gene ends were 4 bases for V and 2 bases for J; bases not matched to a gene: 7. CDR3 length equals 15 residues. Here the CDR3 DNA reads TGCGCCAGCAGCAAGGGGACAGGCTCACAAGAGACCCAGTACTTC. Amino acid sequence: CASSKGTGSQETQYF.

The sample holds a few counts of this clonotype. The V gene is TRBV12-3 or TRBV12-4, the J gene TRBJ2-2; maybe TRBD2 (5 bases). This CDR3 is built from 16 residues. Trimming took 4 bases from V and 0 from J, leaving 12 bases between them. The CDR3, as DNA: TGTGCCAGCAGTTACGTGCGGGCGGCGAACACCGGGGAGCTGTTTTTT. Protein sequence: CASSYVRAANTGELFF.

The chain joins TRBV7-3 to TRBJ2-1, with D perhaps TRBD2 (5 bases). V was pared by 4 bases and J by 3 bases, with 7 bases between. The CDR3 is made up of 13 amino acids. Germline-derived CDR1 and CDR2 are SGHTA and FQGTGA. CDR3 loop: CASSSGFYNEQFF. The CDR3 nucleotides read TGTGCCAGCAGCTCGGGGTTCTACAATGAGCAGTTCTTC.

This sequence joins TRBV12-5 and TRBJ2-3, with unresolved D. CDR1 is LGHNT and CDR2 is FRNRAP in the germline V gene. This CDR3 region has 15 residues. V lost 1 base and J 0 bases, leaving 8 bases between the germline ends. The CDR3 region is CASGLALTSTDTQYF. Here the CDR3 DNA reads TGTGCTAGTGGTTTGGCCCTGACTAGCACAGATACGCAGTATTTT.

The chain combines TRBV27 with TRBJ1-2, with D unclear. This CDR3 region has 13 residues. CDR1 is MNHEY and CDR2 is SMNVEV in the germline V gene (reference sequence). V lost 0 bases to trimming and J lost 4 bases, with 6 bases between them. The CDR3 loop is CASSLSAVYGYTF. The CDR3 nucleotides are TGTGCCAGCAGTTTATCCGCAGTCTATGGCTACACCTTC.

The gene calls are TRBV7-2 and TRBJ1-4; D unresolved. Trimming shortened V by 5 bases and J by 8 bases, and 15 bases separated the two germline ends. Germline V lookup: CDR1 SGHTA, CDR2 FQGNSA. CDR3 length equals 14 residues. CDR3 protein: CASSTDGLGEKLFF. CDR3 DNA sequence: TGTGCCAGCAGCACGGACGGGTTGGGGGAAAAACTGTTTTTT. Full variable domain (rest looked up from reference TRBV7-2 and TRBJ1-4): GAGVSQSPSNKVTEKGKDVELRCDPISGHTALYWYRQSLGQGLEFLIYFQGNSAPDKSGLPSDRFSAERTGGSVSTLTIQRTQQEDSAVYLCASSTDGLGEKLFFGSGTQLSVL.

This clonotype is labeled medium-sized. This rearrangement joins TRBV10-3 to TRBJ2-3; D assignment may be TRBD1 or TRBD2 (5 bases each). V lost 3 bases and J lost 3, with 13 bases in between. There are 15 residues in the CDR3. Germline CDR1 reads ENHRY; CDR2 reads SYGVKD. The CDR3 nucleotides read TGTGCCATCAGTGACCCCGGGACCCGAACAGATACGCAGTATTTT. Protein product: CAISDPGTRTDTQYF.

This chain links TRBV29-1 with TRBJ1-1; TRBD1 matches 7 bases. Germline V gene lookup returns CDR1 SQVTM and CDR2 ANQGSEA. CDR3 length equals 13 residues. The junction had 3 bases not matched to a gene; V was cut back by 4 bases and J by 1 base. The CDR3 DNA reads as TGCAGCGTTGGAGACAGGGCGAACACTGAAGCTTTCTTT. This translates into CSVGDRANTEAFF.

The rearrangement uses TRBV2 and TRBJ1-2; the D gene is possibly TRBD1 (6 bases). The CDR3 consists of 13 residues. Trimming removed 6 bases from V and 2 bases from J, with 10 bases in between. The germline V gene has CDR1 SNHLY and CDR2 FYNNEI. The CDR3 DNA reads TGTGCCAGCAGGACAGGAAGCAACTATGGCTACACCTTC. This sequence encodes CASRTGSNYGYTF.

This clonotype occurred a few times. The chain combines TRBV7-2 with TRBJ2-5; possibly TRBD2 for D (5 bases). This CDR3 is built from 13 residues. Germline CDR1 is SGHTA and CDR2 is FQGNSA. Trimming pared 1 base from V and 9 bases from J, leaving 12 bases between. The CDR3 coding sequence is TGTGCCAGCAGCTTAGTTTTGGTCGGGGCCCAGTACTTC. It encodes CASSLVLVGAQYF.

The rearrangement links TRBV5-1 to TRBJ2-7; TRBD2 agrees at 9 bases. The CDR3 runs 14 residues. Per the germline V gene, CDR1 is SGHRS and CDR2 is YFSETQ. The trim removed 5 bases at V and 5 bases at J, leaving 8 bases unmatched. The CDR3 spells CASRQRGVNNEQYV. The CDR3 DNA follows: TGCGCCAGCAGGCAGCGGGGGGTAAACAACGAGCAGTACGTC.

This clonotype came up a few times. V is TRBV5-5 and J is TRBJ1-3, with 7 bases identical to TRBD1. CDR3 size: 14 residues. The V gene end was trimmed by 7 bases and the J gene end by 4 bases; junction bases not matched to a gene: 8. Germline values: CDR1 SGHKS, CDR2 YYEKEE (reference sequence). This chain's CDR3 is CASSQGPAGNTIYF. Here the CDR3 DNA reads TGTGCCAGCTCACAGGGGCCCGCGGGAAACACCATATATTTT.

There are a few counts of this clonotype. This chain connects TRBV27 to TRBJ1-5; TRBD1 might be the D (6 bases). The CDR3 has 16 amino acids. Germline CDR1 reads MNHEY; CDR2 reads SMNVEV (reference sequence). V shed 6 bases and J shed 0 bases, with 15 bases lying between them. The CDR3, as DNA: TGTGCCAGCAGCCTCACCGGGACACTTAGCAATCAGCCCCAGCATTTT. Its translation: CASSLTGTLSNQPQHF.

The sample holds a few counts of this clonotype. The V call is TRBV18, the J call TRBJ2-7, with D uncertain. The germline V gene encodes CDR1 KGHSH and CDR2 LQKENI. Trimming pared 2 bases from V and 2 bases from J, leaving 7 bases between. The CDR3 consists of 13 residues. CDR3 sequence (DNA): TGTGCCAGCTCACCAGCCCTTACCTACGAGCAGTACTTC. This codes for CASSPALTYEQYF.

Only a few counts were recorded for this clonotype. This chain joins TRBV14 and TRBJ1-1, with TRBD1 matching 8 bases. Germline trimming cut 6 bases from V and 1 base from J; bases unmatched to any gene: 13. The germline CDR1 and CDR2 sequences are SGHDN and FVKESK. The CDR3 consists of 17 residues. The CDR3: CASSPGQATAGNTEAFF. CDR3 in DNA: TGTGCCAGCAGTCCGGGACAGGCCACCGCGGGGAACACTGAAGCTTTCTTT. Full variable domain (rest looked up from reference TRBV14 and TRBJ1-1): EAGVTQFPSHSVIEKGQTVTLRCDPISGHDNLYWYRRVMGKEIKFLLHFVKESKQDESGMPNNRFLAERTGGTYSTLKVQPAELEDSGVYFCASSPGQATAGNTEAFFGQGTRLTVV.

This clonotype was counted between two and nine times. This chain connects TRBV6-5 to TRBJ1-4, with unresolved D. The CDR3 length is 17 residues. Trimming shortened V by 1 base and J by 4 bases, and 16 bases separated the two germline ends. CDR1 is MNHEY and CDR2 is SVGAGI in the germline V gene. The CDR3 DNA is TGTGCCAGCAGTTACTACCCAACCCGGGGAGGTAATGAAAAACTGTTTTTT. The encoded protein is CASSYYPTRGGNEKLFF.